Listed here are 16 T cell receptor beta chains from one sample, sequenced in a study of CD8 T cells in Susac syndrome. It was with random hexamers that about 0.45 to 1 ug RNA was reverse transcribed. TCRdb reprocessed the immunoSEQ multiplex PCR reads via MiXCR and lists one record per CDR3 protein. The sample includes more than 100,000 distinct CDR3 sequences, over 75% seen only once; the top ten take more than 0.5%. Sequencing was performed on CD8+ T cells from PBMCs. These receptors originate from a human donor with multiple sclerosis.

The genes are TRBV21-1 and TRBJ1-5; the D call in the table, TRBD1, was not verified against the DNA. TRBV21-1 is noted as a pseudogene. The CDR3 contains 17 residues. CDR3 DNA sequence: TGTGCCAGCAGCGCGGGACAGGTCAAGGATAGGGATCAGCCCCAGCATTTT. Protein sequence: CASSAGQVKDRDQPQHF.

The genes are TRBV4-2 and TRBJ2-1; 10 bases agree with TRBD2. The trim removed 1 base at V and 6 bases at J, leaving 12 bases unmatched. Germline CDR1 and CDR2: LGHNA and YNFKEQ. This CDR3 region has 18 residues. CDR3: CASSQAIRASGRFNEQFF. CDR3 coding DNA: TGTGCCAGCAGCCAAGCGATCCGGGCTAGCGGGAGATTCAATGAGCAGTTCTTC.

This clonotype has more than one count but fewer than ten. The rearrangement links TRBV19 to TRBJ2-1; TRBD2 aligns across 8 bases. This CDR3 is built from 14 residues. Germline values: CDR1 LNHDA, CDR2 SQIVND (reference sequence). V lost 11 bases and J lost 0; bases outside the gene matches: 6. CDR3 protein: CAARGGSSYNEQFF. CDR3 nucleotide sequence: TGTGCCGCCCGCGGGGGGAGCTCCTACAATGAGCAGTTCTTC.

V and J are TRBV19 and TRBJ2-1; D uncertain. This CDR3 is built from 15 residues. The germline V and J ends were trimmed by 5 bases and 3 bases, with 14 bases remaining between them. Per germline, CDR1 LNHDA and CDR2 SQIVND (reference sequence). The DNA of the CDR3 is TGTGCCAGTAGTGAGGTCTGGGGATACTACAATGAGCAGTTCTTC. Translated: CASSEVWGYYNEQFF.

CDR3 residues: CASSLSAGADEQYF. The CDR3 DNA reads TGTGCCAGCAGTTTAAGTGCGGGGGCGGACGAGCAGTACTTC. The chain combines TRBV12-3 or TRBV12-4 with TRBJ2-7, with a weak D call TRBD2 (7 bases). Trimming removed 2 bases at V and 5 bases at J, with 13 bases between. The CDR3 covers 14 residues.

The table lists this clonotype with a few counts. In DNA, the CDR3 is TGTGCCAGCAGCCACACCTCCGGTGTCTACACTGAAGCTTTCTTT. Its translation is CASSHTSGVYTEAFF. This chain uses TRBV6-1 with TRBJ1-1; the D is unclear. Germline values: CDR1 MNHNS, CDR2 SASEGT. This CDR3 spans 15 amino acids. The V end lost 6 bases, the J end lost 3 bases, and 17 bases lay between the germline ends.

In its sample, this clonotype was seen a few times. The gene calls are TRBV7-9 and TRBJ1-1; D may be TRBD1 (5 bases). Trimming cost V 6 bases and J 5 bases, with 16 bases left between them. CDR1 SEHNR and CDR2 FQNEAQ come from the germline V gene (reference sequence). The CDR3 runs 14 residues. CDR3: CASRGPYAGTEAFF. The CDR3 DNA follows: TGTGCCAGCAGGGGACCCTACGCGGGGACTGAAGCTTTCTTT.

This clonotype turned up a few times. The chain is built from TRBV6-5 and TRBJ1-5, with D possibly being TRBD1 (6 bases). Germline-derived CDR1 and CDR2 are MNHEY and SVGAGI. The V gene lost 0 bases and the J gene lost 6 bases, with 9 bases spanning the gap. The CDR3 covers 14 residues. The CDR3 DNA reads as TGTGCCAGCAGTTACTCACAGGGTGGTCAGCCCCAGCATTTT. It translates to CASSYSQGGQPQHF.

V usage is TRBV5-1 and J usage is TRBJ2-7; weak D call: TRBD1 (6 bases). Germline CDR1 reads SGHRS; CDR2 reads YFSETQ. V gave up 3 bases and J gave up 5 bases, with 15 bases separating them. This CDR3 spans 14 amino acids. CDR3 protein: CASSWGQGFNEQYF. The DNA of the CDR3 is TGCGCCAGCAGCTGGGGGCAGGGGTTTAACGAGCAGTACTTC.

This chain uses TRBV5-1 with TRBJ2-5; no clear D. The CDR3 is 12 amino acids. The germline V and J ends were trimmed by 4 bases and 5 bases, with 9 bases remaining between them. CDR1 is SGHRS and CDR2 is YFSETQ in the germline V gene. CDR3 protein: CASSPDGETQYF. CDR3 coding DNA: TGCGCCAGCAGCCCGGACGGGGAGACCCAGTACTTC.

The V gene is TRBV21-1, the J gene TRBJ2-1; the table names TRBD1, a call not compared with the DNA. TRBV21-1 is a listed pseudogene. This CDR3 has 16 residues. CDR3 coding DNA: TGTGCCAGCAGCTCCCGTTCCGGGGTCCCAAATGGGAGCAGTTTCTTC. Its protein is CASSSRSGVPNGSSFF.

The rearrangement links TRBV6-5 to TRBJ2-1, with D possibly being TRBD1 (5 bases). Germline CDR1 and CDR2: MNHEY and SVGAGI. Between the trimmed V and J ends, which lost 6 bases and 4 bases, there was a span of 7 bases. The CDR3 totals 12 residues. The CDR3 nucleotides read TGTGCCAGCAGCTACAGGTACAATGAGCAGTTCTTC. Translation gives CASSYRYNEQFF.

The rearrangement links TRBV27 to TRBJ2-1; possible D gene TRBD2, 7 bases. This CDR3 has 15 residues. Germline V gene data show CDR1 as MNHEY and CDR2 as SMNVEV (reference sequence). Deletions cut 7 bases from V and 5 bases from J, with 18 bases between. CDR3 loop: CASTIMWGGDNEQFF. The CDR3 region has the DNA TGTGCCAGCACCATAATGTGGGGGGGCGACAATGAGCAGTTCTTC.

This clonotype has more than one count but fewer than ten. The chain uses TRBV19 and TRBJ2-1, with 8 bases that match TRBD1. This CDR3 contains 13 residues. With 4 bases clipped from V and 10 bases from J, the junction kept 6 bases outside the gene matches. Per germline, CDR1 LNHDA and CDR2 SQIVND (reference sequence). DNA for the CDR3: TGTGCCAGTAGTACAGGGGGCCCCAACGAGCAGTTCTTC. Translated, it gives CASSTGGPNEQFF.

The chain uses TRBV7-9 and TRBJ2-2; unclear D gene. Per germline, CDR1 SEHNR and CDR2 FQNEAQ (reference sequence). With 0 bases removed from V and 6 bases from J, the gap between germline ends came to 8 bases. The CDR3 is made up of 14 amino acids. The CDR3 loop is CASSLAVGPGELFF. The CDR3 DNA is TGTGCCAGCAGCTTAGCGGTTGGCCCCGGGGAGCTGTTTTTT.

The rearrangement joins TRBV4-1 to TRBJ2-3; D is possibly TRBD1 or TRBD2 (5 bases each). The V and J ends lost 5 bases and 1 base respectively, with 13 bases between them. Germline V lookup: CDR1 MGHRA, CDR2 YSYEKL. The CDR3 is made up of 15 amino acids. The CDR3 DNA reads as TGCGCCAGCAGCTCCTCCGGGGACGGCACAGATACGCAGTATTTT. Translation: CASSSSGDGTDTQYF.